This TCR beta chain was documented in a study of cytomegalovirus exposure and HLA in healthy donors. The study, taken as a whole, reports: As a later analysis showed, a missense DCLRE1C variant was linked to trimming of TCR beta V- and J-genes.

Vbeta (60) and Jbeta (13) primers were used in the PCR. As originally analysed: In a later analysis, 75 million to 85 million unique TCR beta chains included roughly 11 million shared by two or more donors. This table comes from immunoSEQ multiplex PCR, and its TCRdb copy is limited to in-frame clones, with some not included. Clone size and the V and J calls come from that table; the DNA yielded D and trimming. The listing contains some 76,000 clones. Concerning this clone itself: The target antigen is unknown.

Trimming removed 0 bases at V and 7 bases at J, with 7 bases between. The CDR3 is 12 residues long. The germline V gene encodes CDR1 GTSNPN and CDR2 SVGIG (reference sequence). The sample was PBMCs. This TCR was sampled from a man aged 40-49 years in good health and CMV-seronegative. V and J are TRBV30 and TRBJ2-1; a possible D gene is TRBD1 (5 bases). The CDR3 nucleotides are TGTGCCTGGAGTGTAAAGGGGAATGAGCAGTTCTTC. Protein sequence: CAWSVKGNEQFF. The whole variable domain, filled in from reference TRBV30 and TRBJ2-1, reads SQTIHQWPATLVQPVGSPLSLECTVEGTSNPNLYWYRQAAGRGLQLLFYSVGIGQISSEVPQNLSASRPQDRQFILSSKKLLLSDSGFYLCAWSVKGNEQFFGPGTRLTVL.